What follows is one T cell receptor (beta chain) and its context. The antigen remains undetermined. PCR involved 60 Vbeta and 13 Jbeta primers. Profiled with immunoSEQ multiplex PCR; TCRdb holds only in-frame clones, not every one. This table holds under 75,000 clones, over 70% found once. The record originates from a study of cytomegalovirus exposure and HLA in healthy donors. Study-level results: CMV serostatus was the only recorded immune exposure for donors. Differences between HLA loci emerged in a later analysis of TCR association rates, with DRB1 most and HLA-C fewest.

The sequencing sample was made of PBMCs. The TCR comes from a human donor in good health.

CDR3 coding DNA: TGTGCCTGGACGGGCAGGGGAAATGGCTACACCTTC. It translates to CAWTGRGNGYTF. The chain links TRBV30 to TRBJ1-2; D is perhaps TRBD1 (6 bases). The V gene lost 4 bases and the J gene lost 6 bases, with 12 bases spanning the gap. Germline V gene data show CDR1 as GTSNPN and CDR2 as SVGIG (reference sequence). This CDR3 spans 12 amino acids. Complete variable domain (other parts from reference TRBV30 and TRBJ1-2): SQTIHQWPATLVQPVGSPLSLECTVEGTSNPNLYWYRQAAGRGLQLLFYSVGIGQISSEVPQNLSASRPQDRQFILSSKKLLLSDSGFYLCAWTGRGNGYTFGSGTRLTVV.